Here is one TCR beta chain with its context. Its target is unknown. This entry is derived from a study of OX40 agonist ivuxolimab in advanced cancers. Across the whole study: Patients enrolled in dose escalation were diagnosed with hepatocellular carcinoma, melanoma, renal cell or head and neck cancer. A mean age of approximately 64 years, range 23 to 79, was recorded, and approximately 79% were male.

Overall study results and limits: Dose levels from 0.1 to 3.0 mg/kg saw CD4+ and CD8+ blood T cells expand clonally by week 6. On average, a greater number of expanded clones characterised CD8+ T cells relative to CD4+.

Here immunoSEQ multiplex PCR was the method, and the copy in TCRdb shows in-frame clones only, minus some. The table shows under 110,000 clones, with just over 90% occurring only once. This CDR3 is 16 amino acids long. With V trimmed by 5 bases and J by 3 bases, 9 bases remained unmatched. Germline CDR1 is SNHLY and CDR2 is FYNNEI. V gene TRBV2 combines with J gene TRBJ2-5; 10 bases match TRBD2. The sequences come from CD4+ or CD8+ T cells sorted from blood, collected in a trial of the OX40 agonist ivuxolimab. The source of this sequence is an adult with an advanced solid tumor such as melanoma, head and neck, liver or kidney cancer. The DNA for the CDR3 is TGTGCCAGCAGTCAATTGGCTAGCGGGGGTAAAGAGACCCAGTACTTC. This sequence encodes CASSQLASGGKETQYF.